This entry lists 24 T cell receptor beta chains sequenced from one sample in a study of molecular identifiers for immune sequencing clone quantification. MiXCR was run by TCRdb on the PCR reads, yielding one entry per CDR3 protein. Altogether about 630,000 distinct CDR3 sequences are present, over 25% being singletons, with the ten largest covering about 0.84%. Sequencing input: naive CD8+ T cells from blood, with Jurkat cell RNA spiked in. As for subset: FACS-sorted CD8+CD4-CCR7+CD45RA+ naive T cells. The receptors originated from a human donor in good health. Some libraries in this study had Jurkat cell RNA spiked in.

This clonotype occurred many times. The chain employs TRBV28 and TRBJ1-2; D might be TRBD1 (5 bases). Trimming took off 5 bases at V and 7 bases at J, with 14 bases between the two ends. This CDR3 region has 13 residues. Germline lookup yields CDR1 MDHEN and CDR2 SYDVKM. CDR3 DNA sequence: TGTGCCAGCAGTCCGGGACGTACGTTTGGCTACACCTTC. Its protein is CASSPGRTFGYTF.

The rearrangement links TRBV15 to TRBJ2-3; D not certain. Trimming pared 4 bases from V and 3 bases from J, leaving 5 bases between. Germline V gene data show CDR1 as LNHNV and CDR2 as YYDKDF (reference sequence). The CDR3 has 12 amino acids. The CDR3 loop is CATSTITDTQYF. The CDR3 DNA follows: TGTGCCACCAGCACCATAACAGATACGCAGTATTTT.

Comment on this clonotype: A read error is possible here, since a much larger clone lies one base away. The chain employs TRBV5-6 and TRBJ2-7; 7 bases agree with TRBD2. Germline V gene lookup returns CDR1 SGHDT and CDR2 YYEEEE. With V trimmed by 6 bases and J by 6 bases, 15 bases remained unmatched. CDR3 length equals 15 residues. CDR3 protein: CASTDQPGGTCEQYF. In nucleotides, the CDR3 is TGTGCCAGCACCGACCAACCCGGGGGGACCTGCGAGCAGTACTTC.

The chain uses TRBV6-5 and TRBJ1-2; 9 bases are a match to TRBD1. The CDR3 contains 13 residues. Germline loops: CDR1 MNHEY, CDR2 SVGAGI. Trimming removed 8 bases from V and 0 bases from J; junction bases left unmatched: 1. CDR3 in DNA: TGTGCCAGCTGGGACAGGGCTAACTATGGCTACACCTTC. Its protein product is CASWDRANYGYTF.

The chain carries TRBV6-6 and TRBJ2-2, with D possibly being TRBD1 (6 bases). The V end was cut by 2 bases, the J end by 5 bases, with 12 bases between. Germline loops: CDR1 MNHNY, CDR2 SVGAGI (reference sequence). The CDR3 contains 15 residues. The CDR3 region is CASSYGQGITGELFF. CDR3 nucleotides: TGTGCCAGCAGTTACGGGCAGGGGATAACCGGGGAGCTGTTTTTT.

This clonotype was recorded at least ten times. The V gene is TRBV7-6, the J gene TRBJ2-1; the D gene could be TRBD1 or TRBD2 (5 bases each). CDR3 size: 17 residues. V was pared by 0 bases and J by 1 base, with 13 bases between. Germline V gene lookup returns CDR1 SGHVS and CDR2 FNYEAQ. Here the CDR3 DNA reads TGTGCCAGCAGCTTAGCTTTGGGGGACCTTTCCTACAATGAGCAGTTCTTC. It translates to CASSLALGDLSYNEQFF.

A few counts support this clonotype. The chain joins TRBV5-1 to TRBJ1-1, with 10 positions matching TRBD1. Germline assignment: CDR1 SGHRS and CDR2 YFSETQ. Losses at the gene ends were 2 bases for V and 1 base for J; bases not matched to a gene: 2. This CDR3 contains 15 residues. The CDR3 loop is CASSFWDRGNTEAFF. CDR3 nucleotide sequence: TGCGCCAGCAGCTTCTGGGACAGGGGGAACACTGAAGCTTTCTTT.

This clonotype was seen just once. Being one base from a much bigger clone, this may be a read error. The CDR3 does not close with the conserved phenylalanine or tryptophan, likely indicating a read error. The chain has TRBV13 and TRBJ2-3; TRBD1 agrees at 9 bases. In germline, CDR1 is PRHDT, CDR2 FYEKMQ (reference sequence). J gave up 7 bases and V 4 bases, and 9 bases lay outside the gene matches. The length of the CDR3 is 15 residues. The CDR3 nucleotides read TGTGCCAGCAGCTCTGGGACAGGGATAGGAAATACGCAGTATGTT. Its protein is CASSSGTGIGNTQYV.

This clonotype was seen repeatedly, ten times or more. This chain connects TRBV2 to TRBJ1-1; no definite D call. CDR3 length: 12 amino acids. CDR1 and CDR2 (germline): SNHLY, FYNNEI. The germline V and J ends were trimmed by 8 bases and 6 bases, with 13 bases remaining between them. The CDR3 coding sequence is TGTGCCAGCCGGCAGTACGAATCTGAAGCTTTCTTT. Translating gives CASRQYESEAFF.

Remarks on this clonotype: The germline gene is not matched at one end of the junction; a read error may be the cause. The chain couples TRBV6-5 to TRBJ2-6; D is uncertain. This CDR3 region has 15 residues. Germline assignment: CDR1 MNHEY and CDR2 SVGAGI. For the CDR3, the DNA is TGTACCAGCAGTCAATATACGTCTGGGGCCAACGTCCTGACTTTC. Translation: CTSSQYTSGANVLTF.

Turning to this clonotype: One junction end does not reproduce the germline sequence, and a read error may be involved. V usage is TRBV16 and J usage is TRBJ1-1, with 10 bases matching TRBD1. This CDR3 has 17 residues. The germline CDR1 and CDR2 sequences are KGHSY and FQNENV. The CDR3 DNA sequence: TGTGGCAGCAGCCAATCTATGCTTGGGACAGGGGACACTGAAGCTTTCTTT. Translation: CGSSQSMLGTGDTEAFF.

For this clonotype: A much larger clone is a single base away; this may be a read error. The rearrangement links TRBV12-3 or TRBV12-4 to TRBJ2-7; possible D gene TRBD1, 6 bases. The CDR3 spans 11 residues. Trimming cost V 10 bases and J 9 bases, with 16 bases left between them. This chain's CDR3 is CAIKKGDGQYF. CDR3 coding DNA: TGTGCCATAAAAAAGGGGGACGGGCAGTACTTC.

This clonotype was recorded a few times. One base away lies a much larger clone, so this may be a sequencing read error. This sequence joins TRBV7-8 and TRBJ2-3, with TRBD2 matching 10 bases. CDR1 and CDR2 from the germline V gene are SGHVS and FQNEAQ. The CDR3 extends over 17 amino acids. The CDR3 here is CASGLDPHSGGPDTQYF. In DNA, the CDR3 is TGTGCCAGCGGCTTAGACCCTCATAGCGGGGGGCCCGATACGCAGTATTTT.

This clonotype appeared a few times. The genes are TRBV27 and TRBJ2-3, with 8 bases aligning to TRBD2. The V gene end was trimmed by 3 bases and the J gene end by 4 bases; junction bases not matched to a gene: 9. CDR1 and CDR2 from the germline V gene are MNHEY and SMNVEV (reference sequence). The CDR3 runs to 16 residues. CDR3: CASSLSPGGPADTQYF. The DNA of the CDR3 is TGTGCCAGCAGTTTGAGTCCGGGAGGGCCGGCAGATACGCAGTATTTT.

This clonotype was observed once. Being one base from a much bigger clone, this may be a read error. The chain employs TRBV7-9 and TRBJ2-2; no definite D call. The CDR3 runs 14 residues. The germline gives CDR1 SEHNR, CDR2 FQNEAQ (reference sequence). V shed 7 bases and J shed 6 bases, with 15 bases lying between them. This chain's CDR3 is CASMRLGRPGELFF. CDR3 in DNA: TGTGCCAGCATGCGACTGGGTCGGCCCGGGGAGCTGTTTTTT. Together with reference TRBV7-9 and TRBJ2-2, the CDR3 gives the full variable domain: DTGVSQNPRHKITKRGQNVTFRCDPISEHNRLYWYRQTLGQGPEFLTYFQNEAQLEKSRLLSDRFSAERPKGSFSTLEIQRTEQGDSAMYLCASMRLGRPGELFFGEGSRLTVL.

This clonotype was observed many times. CDR3 DNA: TGCGCCAGCAGCTCAGGGGACACTGAAGCTTTCTTT. Translated: CASSSGDTEAFF. The chain couples TRBV5-1 to TRBJ1-1, with a tentative D call TRBD1 (6 bases). The CDR3 is 12 amino acids. Trimming shortened V by 3 bases and J by 3 bases, and 6 bases separated the two germline ends. Germline V gene sequence: CDR1 SGHRS, CDR2 YFSETQ.

Worth noting for this clonotype: This may be a read error: a much more frequent sequence differs by one nucleotide. This chain joins TRBV2 and TRBJ2-2; 8 positions match TRBD2. Looked up from germline, CDR1 is SNHLY and CDR2 is FYNNEI. There are 13 residues in the CDR3. The CDR3 spells CASLAGLTGGLFF. The DNA for the CDR3 is TGTGCCAGCTTAGCGGGACTCACCGGGGGGCTGTTTTTT. Using reference TRBV2 and TRBJ2-2 for the parts outside the CDR3, the full variable domain is EPEVTQTPSHQVTQMGQEVILRCVPISNHLYFYWYRQILGQKVEFLVSFYNNEISEKSEIFDDQFSVERPDGSNFTLKIRSTKLEDSAMYFCASLAGLTGGLFFGEGSRLTVL.

This clonotype has just a few counts. J is TRBJ2-1 and V is TRBV28; tentative D call: TRBD1 (6 bases). The ends were cut back, 6 bases at V and 3 bases at J, with 18 bases in the middle. CDR3 length equals 16 residues. Germline loops: CDR1 MDHEN, CDR2 SYDVKM. CDR3 protein: CASSPSDRPFYNEQFF. CDR3 sequence (DNA): TGTGCCAGCAGCCCCTCTGACAGGCCCTTCTACAATGAGCAGTTCTTC.

In the case of this clonotype: This sequence may be a read error, since a much larger clone differs from it by one base. The rearrangement joins TRBV4-3 to TRBJ2-7, with D maybe TRBD2 (6 bases). The V and J ends lost 1 base and 0 bases respectively, with 10 bases between them. Germline V lookup: CDR1 LGHNA, CDR2 YSLEER. The CDR3 covers 15 residues. CDR3 bases: TGCGCCAGCAGCCAAGGTAGACTAGGCTCCTACGAGCAGTACTTC. The encoded protein is CASSQGRLGSYEQYF.

Comment on this clonotype: This may arise from a read error, as a much more abundant clone is one base away. The chain employs TRBV20-1 and TRBJ2-3; 8 bases agree with TRBD2. Germline values: CDR1 DFQATT, CDR2 SNEGSKA (reference sequence). This CDR3 has 19 amino acids. V trimming: 4 bases; J trimming: 4 bases; junction bases outside the gene matches: 22. In nucleotides, the CDR3 is TGCAGTGCTACCCAACCCTACGACTTTGGCGGGGGGCTCGCAGATACGCAGTATTTT. It translates to CSATQPYDFGGGLADTQYF.

With respect to this clonotype: This clone may be a read error of a much larger clone one base away. This chain connects TRBV5-6 to TRBJ2-7; 8 bases align to TRBD1. CDR1 and CDR2 from the germline V gene are SGHDT and YYEEEE. Trimming cost V 5 bases and J 5 bases; bases outside gene matches: 9. The CDR3 spans 14 residues. The CDR3 region is CASRDRGSANEQYF. The CDR3 region has the DNA TGTGCCAGCAGAGACAGGGGATCGGCCAACGAGCAGTACTTC.

The chain uses TRBV20-1 and TRBJ2-7, with TRBD1 identical over 7 bases. This CDR3 comprises 12 residues. Germline CDR1 DFQATT, CDR2 SNEGSKA (reference sequence). With V trimmed by 5 bases and J by 3 bases, 4 bases remained unmatched. The CDR3 sequence: CSAPRQGYEQYF. As DNA, the CDR3 is TGCAGTGCTCCAAGACAGGGCTACGAGCAGTACTTC.

Points on this clonotype: A read error may be the cause here, since a much bigger clone is one base away. The CDR3 does not end in the conserved phenylalanine or tryptophan, so this is likely a read error. Because the CDR3's place on the DNA is in doubt, the DNA is left out and the CDR3 is given as listed by TCRdb. The chain employs TRBV7-9 and TRBJ1-4. Germline CDR1 is SEHNR and CDR2 is FQNEAQ (reference sequence). The CDR3 length is 11 residues, termini included. This chain's CDR3 is CASSLEMGFRS.

Concerning this clonotype: Since a much larger clone is just one base distant, this may be a read error. The chain employs TRBV13 and TRBJ2-3; 7 positions agree with TRBD1. The CDR3 extends over 16 amino acids. With 3 bases clipped from V and 5 bases from J, the junction kept 11 bases outside the gene matches. Germline V gene data show CDR1 as PRHDT and CDR2 as FYEKMQ (reference sequence). CDR3: CASSLTGSGSIDTQYF. The DNA of the CDR3 is TGTGCCAGCAGCTTGACAGGGTCCGGGTCCATAGATACGCAGTATTTT.